This TCR beta chain emerged from a study of T cell responses to AZD1222 COVID-19 vaccine. The length of the CDR3 is 15 residues. Germline assignment: CDR1 MNHEY and CDR2 SVGAGI. V lost 4 bases and J lost 0; bases outside the gene matches: 1. This clone has just one count. Its cognate antigen is unknown. Repertoires were generated with immunoSEQ multiplex PCR, while TCRdb's copy carries only in-frame clones and drops some. This table has 150,000 to 160,000 clones, about 90% appearing once. Second-dose schedules of about 4 or about 12 weeks were combined. Study observations and caveats: None of the repertoires were sampled until the peak T cell response had passed. The number of AZD1222 recipients seropositive at baseline was only five to seven. White British ancestry dominated among donors, who included more females, and clonal diversity was possibly underestimated.

The sequence was collected from an adult who received the AZD1222 COVID-19 vaccine. The rearrangement joins TRBV6-5 to TRBJ2-1; 9 bases match TRBD2. The sample here was peripheral blood, taken 28 days after the second AZD1222 dose. CDR3 sequence: CASSSAGGSYNEQFF. The CDR3 DNA is TGTGCCAGCAGTTCAGCGGGAGGCTCCTACAATGAGCAGTTCTTC.